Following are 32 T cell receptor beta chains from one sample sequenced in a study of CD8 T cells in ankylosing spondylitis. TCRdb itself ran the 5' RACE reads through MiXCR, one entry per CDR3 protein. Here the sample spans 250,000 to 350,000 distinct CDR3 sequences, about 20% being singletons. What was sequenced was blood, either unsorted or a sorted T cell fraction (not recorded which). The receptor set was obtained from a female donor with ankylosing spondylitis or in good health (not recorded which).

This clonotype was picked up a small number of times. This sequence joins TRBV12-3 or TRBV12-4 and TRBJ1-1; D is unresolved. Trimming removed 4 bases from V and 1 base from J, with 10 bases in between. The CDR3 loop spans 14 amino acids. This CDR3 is CASSSGLSNTEAFF. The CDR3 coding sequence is TGTGCCAGCAGTTCCGGACTTTCGAACACTGAAGCTTTCTTT.

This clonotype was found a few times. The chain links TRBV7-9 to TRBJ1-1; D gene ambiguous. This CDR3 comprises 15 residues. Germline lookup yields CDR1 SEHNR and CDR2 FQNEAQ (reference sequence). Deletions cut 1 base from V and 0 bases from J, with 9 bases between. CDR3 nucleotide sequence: TGTGCCAGCAGCTTAGTCTCGTCGCTGAACACTGAAGCTTTCTTT. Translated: CASSLVSSLNTEAFF.

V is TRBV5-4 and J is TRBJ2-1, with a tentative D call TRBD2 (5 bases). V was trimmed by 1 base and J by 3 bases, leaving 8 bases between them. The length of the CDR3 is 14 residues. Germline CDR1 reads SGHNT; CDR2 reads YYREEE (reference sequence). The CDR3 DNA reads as TGTGCCAGCAGCTTGCGGGAAATCTACAATGAGCAGTTCTTC. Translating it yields CASSLREIYNEQFF.

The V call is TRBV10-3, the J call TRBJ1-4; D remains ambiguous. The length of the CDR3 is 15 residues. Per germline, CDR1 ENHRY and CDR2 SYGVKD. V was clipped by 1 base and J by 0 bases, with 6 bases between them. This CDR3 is CAISEYDATNEKLFF. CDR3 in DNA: TGTGCCATCAGTGAGTACGATGCAACTAATGAAAAACTGTTTTTT.

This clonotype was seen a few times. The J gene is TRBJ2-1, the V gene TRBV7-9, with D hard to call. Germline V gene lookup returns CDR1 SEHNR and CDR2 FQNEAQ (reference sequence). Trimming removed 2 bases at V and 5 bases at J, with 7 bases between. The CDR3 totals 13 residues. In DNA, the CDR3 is TGTGCCAGCAGCTTAAGGGTAAACAATGAGCAGTTCTTC. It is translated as CASSLRVNNEQFF.

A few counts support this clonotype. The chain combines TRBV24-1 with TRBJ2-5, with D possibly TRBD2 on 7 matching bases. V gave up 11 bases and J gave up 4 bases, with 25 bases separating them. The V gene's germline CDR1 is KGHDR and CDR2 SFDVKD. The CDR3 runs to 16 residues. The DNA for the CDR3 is TGTGCCATCACGAAGGGGGAGGGCCCTCGTGGAGAGACCCAGTACTTC. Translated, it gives CAITKGEGPRGETQYF.

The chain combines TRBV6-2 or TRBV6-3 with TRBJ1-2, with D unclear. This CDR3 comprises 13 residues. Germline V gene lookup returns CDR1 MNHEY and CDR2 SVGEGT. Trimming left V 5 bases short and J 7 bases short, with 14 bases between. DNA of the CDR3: TGTGCCAGCAGTCGGACCTCAAACCGTGGCTACACCTTC. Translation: CASSRTSNRGYTF.

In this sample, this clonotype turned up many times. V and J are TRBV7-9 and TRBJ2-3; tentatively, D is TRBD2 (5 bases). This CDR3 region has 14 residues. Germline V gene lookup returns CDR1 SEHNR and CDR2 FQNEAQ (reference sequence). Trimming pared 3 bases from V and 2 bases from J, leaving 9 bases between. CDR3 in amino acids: CASSFEGATDTQYF. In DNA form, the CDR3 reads TGTGCCAGCAGCTTCGAGGGTGCCACAGATACGCAGTATTTT.

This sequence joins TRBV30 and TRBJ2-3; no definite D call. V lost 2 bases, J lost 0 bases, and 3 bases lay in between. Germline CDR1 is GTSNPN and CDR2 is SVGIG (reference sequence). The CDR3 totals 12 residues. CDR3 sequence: CAWSYSTDTQYF. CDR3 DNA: TGTGCCTGGAGTTATAGCACAGATACGCAGTATTTT.

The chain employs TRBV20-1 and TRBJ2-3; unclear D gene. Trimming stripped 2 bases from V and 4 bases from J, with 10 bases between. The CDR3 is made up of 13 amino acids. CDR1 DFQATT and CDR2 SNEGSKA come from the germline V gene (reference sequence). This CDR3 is CSARFNPSDTQYF. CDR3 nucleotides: TGCAGTGCTAGATTTAATCCGTCAGATACGCAGTATTTT.

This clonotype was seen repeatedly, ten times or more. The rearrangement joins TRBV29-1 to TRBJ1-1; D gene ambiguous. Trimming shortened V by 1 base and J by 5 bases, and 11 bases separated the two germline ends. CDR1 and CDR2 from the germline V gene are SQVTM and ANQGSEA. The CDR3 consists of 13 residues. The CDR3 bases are TGCAGCGTTGAAGTCATGGGTTGGACTGAAGCTTTCTTT. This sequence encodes CSVEVMGWTEAFF.

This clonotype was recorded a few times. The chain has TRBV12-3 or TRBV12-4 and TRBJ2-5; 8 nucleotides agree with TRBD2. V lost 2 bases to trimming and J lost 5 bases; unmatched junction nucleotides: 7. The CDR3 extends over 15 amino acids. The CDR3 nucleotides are TGTGCCAGCAGTTTAATGGCGGGAGGAGGGGAGACCCAGTACTTC. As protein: CASSLMAGGGETQYF.

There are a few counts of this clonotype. The chain's CDR3 is CASSPSGTGVEAFF. CDR3 DNA: TGCGCCAGCAGCCCGAGCGGGACAGGTGTTGAAGCTTTCTTT. The chain carries TRBV5-1 and TRBJ1-1, with TRBD1 matching over 8 bases. The V gene end was trimmed by 4 bases and the J gene end by 7 bases; junction bases not matched to a gene: 9. The germline V gene encodes CDR1 SGHRS and CDR2 YFSETQ. The CDR3 is 14 residues long.

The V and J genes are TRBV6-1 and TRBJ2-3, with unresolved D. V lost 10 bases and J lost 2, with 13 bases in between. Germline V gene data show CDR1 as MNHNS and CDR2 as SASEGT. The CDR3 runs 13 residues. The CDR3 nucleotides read TGTGCCACTAAGCTGCAACCCACAGATACGCAGTATTTT. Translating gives CATKLQPTDTQYF.

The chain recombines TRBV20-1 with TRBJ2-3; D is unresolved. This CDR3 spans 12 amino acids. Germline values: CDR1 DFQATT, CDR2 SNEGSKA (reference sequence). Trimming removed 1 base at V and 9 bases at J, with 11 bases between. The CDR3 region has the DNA TGCAGTGCTAGAGCCCTGGACGAGACGCAGTATTTT. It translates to CSARALDETQYF.

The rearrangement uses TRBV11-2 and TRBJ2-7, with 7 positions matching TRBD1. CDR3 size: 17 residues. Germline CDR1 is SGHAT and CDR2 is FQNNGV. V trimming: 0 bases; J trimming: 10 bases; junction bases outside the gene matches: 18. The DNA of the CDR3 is TGTGCCAGCAGCTTAGACGGCTCAGGGGGATTCCCGACGAGACAGTACTTC. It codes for CASSLDGSGGFPTRQYF.

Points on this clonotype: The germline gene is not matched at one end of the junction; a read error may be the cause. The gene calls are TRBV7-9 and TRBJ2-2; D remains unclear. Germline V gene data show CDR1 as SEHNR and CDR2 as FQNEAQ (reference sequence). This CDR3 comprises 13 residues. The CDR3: CSSSLLDTGELFF. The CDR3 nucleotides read TGTTCCAGCTCGCTCCTAGACACCGGGGAGCTGTTTTTT.

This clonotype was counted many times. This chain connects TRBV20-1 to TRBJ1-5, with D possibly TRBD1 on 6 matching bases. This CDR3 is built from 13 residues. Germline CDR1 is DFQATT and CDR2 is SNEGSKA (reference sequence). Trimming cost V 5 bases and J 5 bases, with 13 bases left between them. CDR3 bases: TGCAGTGCTGAGGGGGGGAGGGATCAGCCCCAGCATTTT. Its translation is CSAEGGRDQPQHF.

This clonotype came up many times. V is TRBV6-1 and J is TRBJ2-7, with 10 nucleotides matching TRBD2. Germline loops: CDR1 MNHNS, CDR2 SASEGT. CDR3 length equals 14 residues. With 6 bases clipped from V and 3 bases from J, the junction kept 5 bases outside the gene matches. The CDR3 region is CASRSSGRVYEQYF. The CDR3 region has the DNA TGTGCCAGCAGGTCAAGCGGGAGGGTCTACGAGCAGTACTTC.

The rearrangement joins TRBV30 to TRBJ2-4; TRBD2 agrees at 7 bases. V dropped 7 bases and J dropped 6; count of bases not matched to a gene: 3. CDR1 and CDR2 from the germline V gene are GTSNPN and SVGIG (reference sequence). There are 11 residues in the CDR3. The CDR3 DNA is TGTGCCTCTGGACTAGGAAACATTCAGTACTTC. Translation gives CASGLGNIQYF.

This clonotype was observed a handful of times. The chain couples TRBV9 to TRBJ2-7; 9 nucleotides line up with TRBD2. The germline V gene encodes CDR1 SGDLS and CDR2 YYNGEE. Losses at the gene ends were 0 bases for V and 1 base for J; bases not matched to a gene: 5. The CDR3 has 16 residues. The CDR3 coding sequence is TGTGCCAGCAGCGTAGGACTAGCGGAGTTGTCCTACGAGCAGTACTTC. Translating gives CASSVGLAELSYEQYF.

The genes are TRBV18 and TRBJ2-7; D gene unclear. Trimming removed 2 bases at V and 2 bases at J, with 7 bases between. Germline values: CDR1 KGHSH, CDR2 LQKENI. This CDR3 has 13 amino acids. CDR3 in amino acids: CASSPEYTYEQYF. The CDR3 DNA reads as TGTGCCAGCTCACCAGAATATACCTACGAGCAGTACTTC.

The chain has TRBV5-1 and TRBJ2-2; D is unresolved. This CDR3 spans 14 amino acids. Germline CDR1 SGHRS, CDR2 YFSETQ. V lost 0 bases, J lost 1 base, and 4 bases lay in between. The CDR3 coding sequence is TGCGCCAGCAGCTTGGCCATGAACACCGGGGAGCTGTTTTTT. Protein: CASSLAMNTGELFF.

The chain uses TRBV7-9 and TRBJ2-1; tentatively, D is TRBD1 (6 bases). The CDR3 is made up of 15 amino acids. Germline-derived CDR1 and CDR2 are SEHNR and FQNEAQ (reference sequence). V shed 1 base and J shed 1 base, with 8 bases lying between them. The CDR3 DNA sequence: TGTGCCAGCAGCTTAGTTGACAGGTCCTACAATGAGCAGTTCTTC. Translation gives CASSLVDRSYNEQFF.

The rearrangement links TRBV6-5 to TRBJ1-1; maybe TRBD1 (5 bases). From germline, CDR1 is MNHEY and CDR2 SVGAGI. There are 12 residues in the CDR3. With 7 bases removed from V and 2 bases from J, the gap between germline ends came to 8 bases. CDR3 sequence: CASKGLNTEAFF. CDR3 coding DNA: TGTGCCAGCAAGGGGCTTAACACTGAAGCTTTCTTT.

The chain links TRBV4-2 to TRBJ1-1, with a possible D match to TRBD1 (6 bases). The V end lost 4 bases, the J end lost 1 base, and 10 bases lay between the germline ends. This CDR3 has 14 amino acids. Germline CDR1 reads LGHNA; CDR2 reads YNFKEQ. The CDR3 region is CASSLRQENTEAFF. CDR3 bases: TGTGCCAGCAGCCTGAGACAGGAGAACACTGAAGCTTTCTTT.

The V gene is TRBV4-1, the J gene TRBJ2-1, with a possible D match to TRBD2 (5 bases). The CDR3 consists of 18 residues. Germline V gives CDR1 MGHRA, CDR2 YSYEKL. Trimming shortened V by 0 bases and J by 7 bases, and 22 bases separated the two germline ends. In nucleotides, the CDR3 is TGCGCCAGCAGCCAAGAAATCTTGGTACAGCGGAGAGGGAATGAGCAGTTCTTC. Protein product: CASSQEILVQRRGNEQFF.

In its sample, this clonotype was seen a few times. CDR3 sequence reads: CASSPYGLAGGSRTDTQYF. CDR3 nucleotide sequence: TGTGCCAGCAGTCCCTACGGACTAGCGGGAGGGTCTAGGACAGATACGCAGTATTTT. The V gene is TRBV6-1, the J gene TRBJ2-3, with 15 bases lining up with TRBD2. The trim removed 5 bases at V and 3 bases at J, leaving 12 bases unmatched. This CDR3 has 19 residues. Germline values: CDR1 MNHNS, CDR2 SASEGT.

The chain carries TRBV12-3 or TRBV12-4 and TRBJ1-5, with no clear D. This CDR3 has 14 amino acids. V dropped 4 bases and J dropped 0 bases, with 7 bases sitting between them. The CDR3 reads CASSSPYSNQPQHF. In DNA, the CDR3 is TGTGCCAGCAGTTCCCCATATAGCAATCAGCCCCAGCATTTT.

The CDR3 is CASSPSGFNTEAFF. Here the CDR3 DNA reads TGTGCCAGCAGCCCGTCGGGTTTCAACACTGAAGCTTTCTTT. The V and J genes are TRBV14 and TRBJ1-1; D ambiguous. With 4 bases removed from V and 2 bases from J, the gap between germline ends came to 11 bases. Germline assignment: CDR1 SGHDN and CDR2 FVKESK. The CDR3 length is 14 residues.

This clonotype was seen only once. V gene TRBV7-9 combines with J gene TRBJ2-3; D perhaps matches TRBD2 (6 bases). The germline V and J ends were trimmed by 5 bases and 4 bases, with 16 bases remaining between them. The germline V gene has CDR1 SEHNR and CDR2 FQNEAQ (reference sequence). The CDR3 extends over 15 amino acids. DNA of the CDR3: TGTGCCAGCAGCCTGATGGTCGGGAGCTCAGATACGCAGTATTTT. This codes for CASSLMVGSSDTQYF. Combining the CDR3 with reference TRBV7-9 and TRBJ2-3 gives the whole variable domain DTGVSQNPRHKITKRGQNVTFRCDPISEHNRLYWYRQTLGQGPEFLTYFQNEAQLEKSRLLSDRFSAERPKGSFSTLEIQRTEQGDSAMYLCASSLMVGSSDTQYFGPGTRLTVL.

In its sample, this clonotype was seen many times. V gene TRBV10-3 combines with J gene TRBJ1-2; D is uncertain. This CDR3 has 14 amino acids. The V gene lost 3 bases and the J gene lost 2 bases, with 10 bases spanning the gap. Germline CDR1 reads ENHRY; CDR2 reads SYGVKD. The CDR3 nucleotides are TGTGCCATCAGTGACACTTCAACCAACTATGGCTACACCTTC. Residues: CAISDTSTNYGYTF.